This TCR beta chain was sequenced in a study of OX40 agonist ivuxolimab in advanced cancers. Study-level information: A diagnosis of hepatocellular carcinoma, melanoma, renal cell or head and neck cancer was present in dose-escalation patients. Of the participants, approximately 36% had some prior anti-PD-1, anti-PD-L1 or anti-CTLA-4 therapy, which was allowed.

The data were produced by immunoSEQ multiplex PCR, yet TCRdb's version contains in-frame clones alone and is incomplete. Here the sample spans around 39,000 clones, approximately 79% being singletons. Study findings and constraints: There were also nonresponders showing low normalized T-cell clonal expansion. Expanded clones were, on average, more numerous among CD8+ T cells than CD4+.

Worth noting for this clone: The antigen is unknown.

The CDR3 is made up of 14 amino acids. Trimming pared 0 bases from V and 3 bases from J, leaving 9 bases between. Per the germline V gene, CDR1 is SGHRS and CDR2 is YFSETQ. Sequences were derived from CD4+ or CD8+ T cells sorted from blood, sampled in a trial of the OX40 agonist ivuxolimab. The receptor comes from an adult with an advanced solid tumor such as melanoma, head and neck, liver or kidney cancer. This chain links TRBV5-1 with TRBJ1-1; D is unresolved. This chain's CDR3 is CASSLDMVYTEAFF. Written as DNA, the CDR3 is TGCGCCAGCAGCTTGGATATGGTGTACACTGAAGCTTTCTTT.